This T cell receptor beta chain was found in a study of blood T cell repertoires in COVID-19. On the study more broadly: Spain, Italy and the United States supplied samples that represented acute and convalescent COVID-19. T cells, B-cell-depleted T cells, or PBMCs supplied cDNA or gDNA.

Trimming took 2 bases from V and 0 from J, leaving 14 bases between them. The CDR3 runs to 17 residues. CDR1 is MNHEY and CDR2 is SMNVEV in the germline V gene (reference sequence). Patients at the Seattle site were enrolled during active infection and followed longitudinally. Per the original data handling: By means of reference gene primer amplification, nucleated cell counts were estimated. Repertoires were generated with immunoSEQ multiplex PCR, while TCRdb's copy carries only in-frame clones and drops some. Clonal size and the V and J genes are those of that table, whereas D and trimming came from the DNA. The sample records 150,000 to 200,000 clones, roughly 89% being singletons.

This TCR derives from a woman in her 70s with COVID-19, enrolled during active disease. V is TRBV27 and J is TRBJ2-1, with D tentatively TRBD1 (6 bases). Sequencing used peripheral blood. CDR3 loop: CASSLPRGESSYNEQFF. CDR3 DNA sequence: TGTGCCAGCAGTTTACCCAGGGGCGAGAGCTCCTACAATGAGCAGTTCTTC.